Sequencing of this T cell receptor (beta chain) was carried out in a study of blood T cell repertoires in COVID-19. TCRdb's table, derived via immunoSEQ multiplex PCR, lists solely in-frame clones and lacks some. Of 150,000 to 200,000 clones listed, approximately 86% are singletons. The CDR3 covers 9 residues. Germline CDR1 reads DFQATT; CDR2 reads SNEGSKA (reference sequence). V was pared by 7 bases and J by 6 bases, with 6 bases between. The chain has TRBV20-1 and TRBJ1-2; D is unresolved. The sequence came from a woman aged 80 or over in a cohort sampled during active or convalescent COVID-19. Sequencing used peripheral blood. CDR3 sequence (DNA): TGCAGTGGCGGGGATGGCTACACCTTC. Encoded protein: CSGGDGYTF.